This T cell receptor beta chain was captured in a study of T-cell reconstitution after alpha-beta-depleted transplantation in children. Findings and caveats of the study: The authors attributed T-cell counts and diversity one year after transplant mostly to newly produced T cells. The origin of alpha-beta T cells about two months after transplant was reportedly several hundred expanded graft clones.

Unique molecular identifiers were incorporated when the TCRbeta library was constructed. A single record per CDR3 protein comes from TCRdb applying MiXCR to the PCR reads. The repertoire includes about 440,000 distinct CDR3 sequences, around two fifths of them detected once, and under 30% sits in the top ten. This clonotype was counted a few times. The antigen is unknown. The sequencing used PBMCs, collected before TCRalphabeta/CD19-depleted stem cell transplant. The source of this sequence is a girl under 10 years old with aplastic anemia, due to receive a stem cell transplant.

CDR3 in amino acids: CAIRRDGDYEQYF. Written as DNA, the CDR3 is TGTGCCATCCGACGGGACGGAGACTACGAGCAGTACTTC. V gene TRBV10-3 combines with J gene TRBJ2-7, with D possibly called TRBD1 or TRBD2 (5 bases each). There are 13 residues in the CDR3. V was clipped by 8 bases and J by 3 bases, with 14 bases between them. Germline V gene sequence: CDR1 ENHRY, CDR2 SYGVKD.